This T cell receptor beta chain was obtained from a study of blood T cells in healthy people across ages. Study outcomes and limitations: Per-million-T-cell TCR beta diversity fell roughly linearly with age.

Primed by a sample-barcoded 5' primer and a J-beta primer mix, a second PCR proceeded for 7 to 11 cycles. TCRdb re-derived calls from the 5' RACE reads in MiXCR, one entry per CDR3 protein. The profile shows hundreds of thousands of distinct CDR3 sequences, approximately 49% of them singletons. Points on this clonotype: As yet, its antigen is unknown.

Germline V gene lookup returns CDR1 SNHLY and CDR2 FYNNEI. The CDR3 contains 12 residues. Trimming removed 8 bases from V and 2 bases from J, with 7 bases in between. The receptor comes from a woman in her sixties or seventies in good health. The rearrangement uses TRBV2 and TRBJ1-5, with unresolved D. The sequenced sample consisted of blood. CDR3 protein: CASRRGNQPQHF. The CDR3 region has the DNA TGTGCCAGCCGGCGGGGCAATCAGCCCCAGCATTTT.